This TCR beta chain was sequenced during a study of CD8 T cells in Susac syndrome. Study-level points and caveats: The study recognized that the number of individuals in its TCR sequencing and HLA analysis was relatively small.

V was trimmed by 4 bases and J by 0 bases, leaving 10 bases between them. CDR3 length equals 14 residues. Germline CDR1 and CDR2: GTSNPN and SVGIG (reference sequence). A note on this clonotype: Its antigen is still unknown.

High-throughput TCR beta sequencing covered peripheral CD8+ and CD4+ T cells. Included as multiple sclerosis controls were treatment-naive patients who had stable or active relapsing-remitting disease. RNA amounts of roughly 0.5 to 1 ug underwent reverse transcription with random hexamers. Amplification of TCR beta CDR3 was carried out by immunoSEQ multiplex PCR, which covered 54 Vbeta and 13 Jbeta segments. TCRdb reprocessed the immunoSEQ multiplex PCR reads via MiXCR and lists one record per CDR3 protein. The sample consists of 150,000 to 250,000 distinct CDR3 sequences, 90% to 95% of them appearing once.

The gene calls are TRBV30 and TRBJ1-5; possible D gene TRBD1, 5 bases. This clonotype originated in a human donor with multiple sclerosis. Sequencing was carried out using CD4+ T cells from PBMCs. CDR3 sequence (DNA): TGTGCCTGGAATAACAGGAATAGCAATCAGCCCCAGCATTTT. Its protein product is CAWNNRNSNQPQHF.